The 21 T cell receptor beta chains in this list originate from one sample, sequenced in a study of long-term antiretroviral therapy in people with HIV. At survey level, the immunoSEQ assay was run in its v3.0 version. The protocol was immunoSEQ multiplex PCR, while the TCRdb copy is restricted to in-frame clones and leaves out a portion. Of some 34,000 clones listed, 70% to 80% are singletons. The specimen was unsorted PBMCs, collected 1.9 years after starting antiretroviral therapy. These receptors were taken from a man aged 18-30 years with HIV.

This CDR3 is CASSFGTSGGTAQYF. The DNA of the CDR3 is TGTGCCAGCAGCTTTGGGACTAGCGGGGGAACCGCGCAGTATTTT. The J gene is TRBJ2-3, the V gene TRBV11-2, with 14 bases fitting TRBD2. J gave up 10 bases and V 3 bases, and 6 bases lay outside the gene matches. CDR1 and CDR2 (germline): SGHAT, FQNNGV. The CDR3 is 15 amino acids. The complete variable domain, with remaining parts taken from reference TRBV11-2 and TRBJ2-3, reads EAGVAQSPRYKIIEKRQSVAFWCNPISGHATLYWYQQILGQGPKLLIQFQNNGVVDDSQLPKDRFSAERLKGVDSTLKIQPAKLEDSAVYLCASSFGTSGGTAQYFGPGTRLTVL.

The chain recombines TRBV2 with TRBJ1-5; 10 bases map to TRBD1. The CDR3 is 19 residues long. CDR1 is SNHLY, CDR2 FYNNEI, per germline. Unmatched junction bases numbered 16, after V lost 6 bases and J lost 2 bases. CDR3 sequence (DNA): TGTGCCAGCAGAGCAATAACCGGGACAGGGGTTGTCGGCAATCAGCCCCAGCATTTT. Amino acid sequence: CASRAITGTGVVGNQPQHF.

The J gene is TRBJ1-2, the V gene TRBV18, with D tentatively TRBD1 (6 bases). V lost 3 bases and J 5 bases, leaving 16 bases between the germline ends. This CDR3 region has 15 residues. CDR1 KGHSH and CDR2 LQKENI come from the germline V gene. CDR3 bases: TGTGCCAGCTCACCTTCGGGGGGGGCCGAATATGGCTACACCTTC. Residues: CASSPSGGAEYGYTF.

This clone was counted between two and nine times. This CDR3 reads CAWRIAYGYTF. The CDR3 coding sequence is TGTGCCTGGAGGATTGCCTATGGCTACACCTTC. The chain is built from TRBV30 and TRBJ1-2; D gene ambiguous. Germline V lookup: CDR1 GTSNPN, CDR2 SVGIG (reference sequence). The ends were cut back, 3 bases at V and 4 bases at J, with 6 bases in the middle. The CDR3 extends over 11 amino acids.

This clone was counted only a few times. The V call is TRBV18, the J call TRBJ1-2; 8 bases map to TRBD1. Germline CDR1 and CDR2: KGHSH and LQKENI. This CDR3 contains 15 residues. The trim removed 2 bases at V and 8 bases at J, leaving 10 bases unmatched. This chain's CDR3 is CASSPRAGGTSGYTF. The CDR3 DNA reads TGTGCCAGCTCACCAAGGGCAGGGGGCACGAGCGGCTACACCTTC.

This chain connects TRBV11-2 to TRBJ2-3, with D maybe TRBD2 (7 bases). The CDR3 contains 16 residues. Germline values: CDR1 SGHAT, CDR2 FQNNGV. With 1 base removed from V and 2 bases from J, the gap between germline ends came to 13 bases. Here the CDR3 DNA reads TGTGCCAGCAGCTTAGGCGCGGGGGCACTCACAGATACGCAGTATTTT. Translation gives CASSLGAGALTDTQYF.

CDR3 bases: TGCAGCGTTACCAAAACCCCCTTTTTACACGAGCAGTACTTC. Protein sequence: CSVTKTPFLHEQYF. V and J are TRBV29-1 and TRBJ2-5; D is ambiguous. Near its end, the DNA agrees better with TRBJ2-7, so the J call may be wrong. Germline V gives CDR1 SQVTM, CDR2 ANQGSEA. The CDR3 extends over 14 amino acids.

The V and J genes are TRBV19 and TRBJ1-5; D unresolved. The CDR3 loop spans 14 amino acids. CDR1 is LNHDA and CDR2 is SQIVND in the germline V gene (reference sequence). V was pared by 5 bases and J by 6 bases, with 14 bases between. Written as DNA, the CDR3 is TGTGCCAGTAGTCAAGGTTTTGGGATTCAGCCCCAGCATTTT. It specifies CASSQGFGIQPQHF.

The gene calls are TRBV5-1 and TRBJ1-2; the D gene is possibly TRBD1 (6 bases). V gave up 7 bases and J gave up 3 bases, with 22 bases separating them. Germline V CDR1 and CDR2: SGHRS, YFSETQ. The CDR3 has 16 residues. CDR3 bases: TGCGCCAGCGGACCTAGGCCAGGGGTGAAGGACTATGGCTACACCTTC. This codes for CASGPRPGVKDYGYTF.

The chain uses TRBV7-9 and TRBJ1-5, with D hard to call. The germline V gene has CDR1 SEHNR and CDR2 FQNEAQ (reference sequence). The CDR3 sequence is 12 residues long. Trimming removed 5 bases at V and 3 bases at J, with 5 bases between. CDR3 DNA sequence: TGTGCCAGCAGCAGCCCCAATCAGCCCCAGCATTTT. Protein: CASSSPNQPQHF.

This rearrangement joins TRBV2 to TRBJ1-2, with D tentatively TRBD1 (6 bases). The CDR3 runs 13 residues. CDR1 is SNHLY and CDR2 is FYNNEI in the germline V gene. The V gene lost 6 bases and the J gene lost 1 base, with 9 bases spanning the gap. The CDR3 DNA reads TGTGCCAGCAGAAGGGACATTAACTATGGCTACACCTTC. Translation: CASRRDINYGYTF.

The chain uses TRBV6-1 and TRBJ1-5, with 9 bases identical to TRBD1. The CDR3 runs 14 residues. Germline V CDR1 and CDR2: MNHNS, SASEGT. J was trimmed by 7 bases and V by 6 bases; bases with no gene match: 7. The CDR3 protein is CASRETGGSQPQHF. CDR3 bases: TGTGCCAGCAGAGAAACAGGGGGCTCGCAGCCCCAGCATTTT.

This clone was observed a handful of times. The chain links TRBV5-5 to TRBJ1-6; TRBD1 is a possible D gene (5 bases). CDR3 length: 15 amino acids. V was trimmed by 2 bases and J by 10 bases, leaving 16 bases between them. The germline CDR1 and CDR2 sequences are SGHKS and YYEKEE (reference sequence). The DNA for the CDR3 is TGTGCCAGCAGCTTACCCGGGGCACTTGGATCACCCCTCCACTTT. It codes for CASSLPGALGSPLHF. Supplemented by reference TRBV5-5 and TRBJ1-6, the full variable domain reads DAGVTQSPTHLIKTRGQQVTLRCSPISGHKSVSWYQQVLGQGPQFIFQYYEKEERGRGNFPDRFSARQFPNYSSELNVNALLLGDSALYLCASSLPGALGSPLHFGNGTRLTVT.

This chain uses TRBV7-8 with TRBJ1-2; D perhaps matches TRBD1 (6 bases). The V gene lost 5 bases and the J gene lost 9 bases, with 16 bases spanning the gap. CDR3 size: 13 residues. CDR1 is SGHVS and CDR2 is FQNEAQ in the germline V gene. The CDR3 loop is CASSPDSGARYTF. The CDR3 bases are TGTGCCAGCAGCCCAGACTCGGGGGCTCGCTACACCTTC.

The chain employs TRBV7-9 and TRBJ1-5; unclear D gene. The CDR3 has 19 residues. V lost 4 bases to trimming and J lost 2 bases, with 24 bases between them. Germline V lookup: CDR1 SEHNR, CDR2 FQNEAQ (reference sequence). CDR3 in DNA: TGTGCCAGCAGCTACGGACCCCACGGCCATGATTCGCGCAATCAGCCCCAGCATTTT. As protein: CASSYGPHGHDSRNQPQHF.

V usage is TRBV6-1 and J usage is TRBJ1-2; D not certain. This CDR3 has 14 amino acids. V lost 8 bases, J lost 4 bases, and 17 bases lay in between. CDR1 and CDR2 from the germline V gene are MNHNS and SASEGT. The CDR3 protein is CASFSNVFGYGYTF. DNA of the CDR3: TGTGCCAGCTTTAGTAACGTCTTTGGCTATGGCTACACCTTC.

The V call is TRBV5-1, the J call TRBJ2-3, with D unclear. The V gene's germline CDR1 is SGHRS and CDR2 YFSETQ. There are 14 residues in the CDR3. V lost 0 bases, J lost 2 bases, and 7 bases lay in between. The CDR3 DNA is TGCGCCAGCAGCTTGGGTGACGCCACAGATACGCAGTATTTT. The encoded protein is CASSLGDATDTQYF.

The chain couples TRBV18 to TRBJ2-5; D uncertain. The CDR3 totals 13 residues. V was clipped by 2 bases and J by 4 bases, with 8 bases between them. Germline V gene sequence: CDR1 KGHSH, CDR2 LQKENI. The CDR3 nucleotides read TGTGCCAGCTCACCAACGAAGGTAGAGACCCAGTACTTC. This sequence encodes CASSPTKVETQYF.

The CDR3 reads CASSEARQGNTIYF. Here the CDR3 DNA reads TGTGCCAGCAGTGAAGCCAGGCAGGGAAACACCATATATTTT. The chain recombines TRBV2 with TRBJ1-3; no clear D. Germline-derived CDR1 and CDR2 are SNHLY and FYNNEI. Trimming removed 0 bases at V and 4 bases at J, with 7 bases between. The CDR3 is 14 residues long.

This clone was detected once. The genes are TRBV6-5 and TRBJ1-1; D is ambiguous. The V and J ends lost 7 bases and 4 bases respectively, with 13 bases between them. The CDR3 totals 13 residues. Per the germline V gene, CDR1 is MNHEY and CDR2 is SVGAGI. The CDR3 nucleotides are TGTGCCAGCATCCCCAATGGGCGCACTGAAGCTTTCTTT. Its translation: CASIPNGRTEAFF.

V and J are TRBV6-1 and TRBJ2-7; maybe TRBD1 (6 bases). CDR1 is MNHNS, CDR2 SASEGT, per germline. This CDR3 contains 15 residues. Trimming left V 7 bases short and J 0 bases short, with 16 bases between. The CDR3 here is CASTPRGSSSYEQYV. The DNA for the CDR3 is TGTGCCAGCACACCCAGGGGAAGTAGCTCCTACGAGCAGTACGTC.